The 24 T cell receptor beta chains given below trace back to one sample, sequenced in a study of cytomegalovirus exposure and HLA in healthy donors. PCR amplification relied on 60 Vbeta primers (plus 13 Jbeta primers). Using immunoSEQ multiplex PCR, the repertoire was profiled, and TCRdb retains in-frame clones only, with some absent. The table records roughly 100,000 clones, roughly 82% of them present only once. Sequencing was done on a sample of PBMCs. All receptors derive from a man in his forties or fifties in good health and CMV-seronegative.

The chain uses TRBV10-3 and TRBJ2-1, with D perhaps matching TRBD1 (6 bases). The CDR3 is 12 amino acids. Looked up from germline, CDR1 is ENHRY and CDR2 is SYGVKD. V was pared by 4 bases and J by 8 bases, with 9 bases between. CDR3 in DNA: TGTGCCATCAGTGGGACAGTACATGAGCAGTTCTTC. Its translation is CAISGTVHEQFF.

This chain uses TRBV11-2 with TRBJ2-4; D is unresolved. Trimming took 5 bases from V and 5 from J, leaving 13 bases between them. This CDR3 has 14 residues. Looked up from germline, CDR1 is SGHAT and CDR2 is FQNNGV. The CDR3 DNA is TGTGCCAGCAGCCCGCAGGTGTCACAAAACATTCAGTACTTC. Its protein is CASSPQVSQNIQYF.

The CDR3 coding sequence is TGTGCCAGCAATGGACAGGGGCGTTCTTCCAATGAGCAGTTCTTC. Translation: CASNGQGRSSNEQFF. This rearrangement joins TRBV2 to TRBJ2-1; TRBD1 matches at 9 bases. The CDR3 is made up of 15 amino acids. V lost 7 bases, J lost 6 bases, and 10 bases stayed unmatched. Germline loops: CDR1 SNHLY, CDR2 FYNNEI.

Only a few counts were recorded for this clone. The DNA for the CDR3 is TGTGCCAGCAGCTTATCGAGGGTAGGGAACACTGAAGCTTTCTTT. Translating gives CASSLSRVGNTEAFF. The chain is built from TRBV7-9 and TRBJ1-1; D gene unclear. V shed 2 bases and J shed 1 base, with 11 bases lying between them. Looked up from germline, CDR1 is SEHNR and CDR2 is FQNEAQ (reference sequence). The CDR3 totals 15 residues.

This chain uses TRBV28 with TRBJ2-2; D may be TRBD2 (5 bases). CDR3 length: 15 amino acids. Germline V CDR1 and CDR2: MDHEN, SYDVKM. V lost 7 bases and J 0 bases, leaving 12 bases between the germline ends. The CDR3 DNA follows: TGTGCCAGCACCCGTCGGGGATCGAACACCGGGGAGCTGTTTTTT. Translated, it gives CASTRRGSNTGELFF.

The genes are TRBV7-9 and TRBJ1-5; TRBD1 agrees at 7 bases. The CDR3 runs 15 residues. Trimming took 4 bases from V and 6 from J; bases not matched to a gene: 9. In germline, CDR1 is SEHNR, CDR2 FQNEAQ (reference sequence). For the CDR3, the DNA is TGTGCCAGCAGCTCAGGGGACAGCCCGGGTCAGCCCCAGCATTTT. This gives the protein CASSSGDSPGQPQHF.

V is TRBV6-1 and J is TRBJ1-5; maybe TRBD1 (5 bases). Deletions cut 6 bases from V and 5 bases from J, with 11 bases between. CDR3 length: 13 amino acids. The germline gives CDR1 MNHNS, CDR2 SASEGT. CDR3 amino acids: CASRRQTHQPQHF. The CDR3 nucleotides are TGTGCCAGCAGGCGACAGACCCATCAGCCCCAGCATTTT.

The rearrangement uses TRBV6-6 and TRBJ2-1; 10 bases line up with TRBD2. Germline V gene sequence: CDR1 MNHNY, CDR2 SVGAGI (reference sequence). Trimming at V came to 7 bases and at J to 7 bases, leaving 4 bases not matched to a gene. The CDR3 length is 13 residues. The chain's CDR3 is CASKRGGQNEQFF. In DNA, the CDR3 is TGTGCCAGCAAGCGGGGGGGCCAGAATGAGCAGTTCTTC.

This clone was seen only once. Its ends do not fully match the called genes, so a read error is possible. The CDR3 nucleotides are TGTGCCAGCACCTTAAGGGTAAGGGCCGGGGGACACAATGAGCAGTTCTTC. Amino acids: CASTLRVRAGGHNEQFF. The chain has TRBV7-8 and TRBJ2-1; D might be TRBD2 (6 bases). The CDR3 has 17 residues. Germline lookup yields CDR1 SGHVS and CDR2 FQNEAQ.

This chain uses TRBV5-1 with TRBJ1-2; D is unclear. Germline values: CDR1 SGHRS, CDR2 YFSETQ. V was clipped by 4 bases and J by 4 bases, with 11 bases between them. The CDR3 is made up of 13 amino acids. The CDR3 nucleotides are TGCGCCAGCAGCCAGGACTCGGCCTATGGCTACACCTTC. Its protein is CASSQDSAYGYTF.

V usage is TRBV18 and J usage is TRBJ1-5; TRBD1 is a possible D gene (5 bases). CDR1 and CDR2 (germline): KGHSH, LQKENI. V was shortened by 2 bases and J by 4 bases, with 9 bases between the two germline ends. The CDR3 length is 14 residues. The CDR3 is CASSPETANQPQHF. In nucleotides, the CDR3 is TGTGCCAGCTCACCAGAGACAGCTAATCAGCCCCAGCATTTT.

This clone was counted a single time. The V and J genes are TRBV7-9 and TRBJ2-1; TRBD2 aligns across 10 bases. The germline CDR1 and CDR2 sequences are SEHNR and FQNEAQ (reference sequence). V was clipped by 1 base and J by 5 bases; unmatched bases: 2. The length of the CDR3 is 15 residues. The CDR3 bases are TGTGCCAGCAGCTTAGTCAGCGGGGGGGACAATGAGCAGTTCTTC. Encoded protein: CASSLVSGGDNEQFF.

The chain is built from TRBV5-1 and TRBJ2-5, with D possibly being TRBD1 (6 bases). The CDR3 extends over 14 amino acids. V gave up 2 bases and J gave up 5 bases, with 13 bases separating them. Germline V gene sequence: CDR1 SGHRS, CDR2 YFSETQ. This CDR3 is CASSFQGRSETQYF. The CDR3 bases are TGCGCCAGCAGCTTTCAGGGGCGCAGTGAGACCCAGTACTTC.

The rearrangement uses TRBV19 and TRBJ1-1, with 7 bases fitting TRBD1. Germline V CDR1 and CDR2: LNHDA, SQIVND (reference sequence). With 6 bases clipped from V and 0 bases from J, the junction kept 7 bases outside the gene matches. The CDR3 spans 15 residues. Here the CDR3 DNA reads TGTGCCAGTAGCCATCCCGGGACAGTGAACACTGAAGCTTTCTTT. It yields the protein CASSHPGTVNTEAFF.

The V call is TRBV5-1, the J call TRBJ1-6; D call uncertain. With 3 bases removed from V and 0 bases from J, the gap between germline ends came to 10 bases. The CDR3 is made up of 16 amino acids. CDR1 is SGHRS, CDR2 YFSETQ, per germline. Here the CDR3 DNA reads TGCGCCAGCAGCTCAGGAACTAGCTCCTATAATTCACCCCTCCACTTT. Encoded protein: CASSSGTSSYNSPLHF.

This sequence joins TRBV27 and TRBJ1-2, with D maybe TRBD1 (6 bases). Trimming removed 6 bases at V and 4 bases at J, with 12 bases between. The CDR3 is 13 residues long. Germline V gene sequence: CDR1 MNHEY, CDR2 SMNVEV (reference sequence). The CDR3 loop is CASSLTGTYGYTF. The CDR3 bases are TGTGCCAGCAGCCTGACAGGTACCTATGGCTACACCTTC.

The chain is built from TRBV30 and TRBJ2-3, with 9 bases fitting TRBD2. This CDR3 comprises 15 residues. Trimming at V came to 2 bases and at J to 1 base, leaving 4 bases not matched to a gene. Germline V gene data show CDR1 as GTSNPN and CDR2 as SVGIG (reference sequence). As DNA, the CDR3 is TGTGCCTGGAGTCCCCGGACTAGCGGCACAGATACGCAGTATTTT. Residues: CAWSPRTSGTDTQYF.

This rearrangement joins TRBV6-5 to TRBJ1-6; D is unresolved. The CDR3 sequence is 12 residues long. V gave up 5 bases and J gave up 5 bases, with 4 bases separating them. Looked up from germline, CDR1 is MNHEY and CDR2 is SVGAGI. CDR3 in amino acids: CASSDNNSPLHF. CDR3 nucleotides: TGTGCCAGCAGTGACAATAATTCACCCCTCCACTTT.

This clone came up a few times. The chain uses TRBV19 and TRBJ1-2; 8 bases line up with TRBD1. Germline V CDR1 and CDR2: LNHDA, SQIVND (reference sequence). The CDR3 is 13 residues long. V trimming: 6 bases; J trimming: 4 bases; junction bases outside the gene matches: 4. The CDR3 region is CASSTGGVYGYTF. CDR3 in DNA: TGTGCCAGTAGCACAGGGGGGGTCTATGGCTACACCTTC.

The chain couples TRBV7-2 to TRBJ1-2, with D unclear. Deletions cut 5 bases from V and 5 bases from J, with 15 bases between. The CDR3 spans 14 residues. The germline V gene encodes CDR1 SGHTA and CDR2 FQGNSA. The CDR3 DNA is TGTGCCAGCAGCCCCCCCGGAGAGTGGTATGGCTACACCTTC. Amino acids: CASSPPGEWYGYTF.

The J gene is TRBJ1-1, the V gene TRBV11-3; D not certain. The CDR3 totals 14 residues. Germline V CDR1 and CDR2: SGHNT, YENEEA. Trimming removed 3 bases from V and 1 base from J, with 9 bases in between. CDR3 sequence reads: CASSLNSRNTEAFF. CDR3 coding DNA: TGTGCCAGCAGCTTGAACAGTCGGAACACTGAAGCTTTCTTT.

This clone has only a few counts. The chain joins TRBV6-5 to TRBJ1-2; 7 positions match TRBD1. Germline CDR1 MNHEY, CDR2 SVGAGI. With V trimmed by 0 bases and J by 6 bases, 7 bases remained unmatched. The CDR3 covers 15 residues. The CDR3 protein is CASSYSRQGADGYTF. For the CDR3, the DNA is TGTGCCAGCAGTTACTCGAGACAGGGAGCCGATGGCTACACCTTC.

The chain recombines TRBV9 with TRBJ2-7, with TRBD2 matching over 8 bases. V trimming: 4 bases; J trimming: 3 bases; junction bases outside the gene matches: 9. The CDR3 consists of 15 residues. Germline V gene lookup returns CDR1 SGDLS and CDR2 YYNGEE. CDR3 nucleotide sequence: TGTGCCAGCAGCCCCGGACCAGCGGGGGTCTACGAGCAGTACTTC. This gives the protein CASSPGPAGVYEQYF. The entire variable domain, with the rest obtained from reference TRBV9 and TRBJ2-7, is as follows: DSGVTQTPKHLITATGQRVTLRCSPRSGDLSVYWYQQSLDQGLQFLIQYYNGEERAKGNILERFSAQQFPDLHSELNLSSLELGDSALYFCASSPGPAGVYEQYFGPGTRLTVT.

This clone is a singleton in its sample. CDR3 nucleotide sequence: TGCGCCAGCAGCTTGACGGGGGACGACACTGAAGCTTTCTTT. As protein: CASSLTGDDTEAFF. The rearrangement uses TRBV5-1 and TRBJ1-1; possibly TRBD1 for D (5 bases). V lost 1 base and J lost 3, with 10 bases in between. The V gene's germline CDR1 is SGHRS and CDR2 YFSETQ. This CDR3 is 14 amino acids long.